The 5 T cell receptor beta chains in this list originate from one sample, sequenced in a study of T cell responses to AZD1222 COVID-19 vaccine. Clones were sequenced by immunoSEQ multiplex PCR, and TCRdb holds only the in-frame ones, with some missing. The sample gives approximately 100,000 clones, about 89% of which show up once; over 15% is in the top ten. The sample in question was peripheral blood, obtained on day 0 of AZD1222 vaccination. The receptors were gathered from an adult in good health.

The genes are TRBV10-2 and TRBJ1-1, with TRBD1 matching over 9 bases. This CDR3 comprises 15 residues. Trimming removed 7 bases from V and 0 bases from J; junction bases left unmatched: 6. CDR1 and CDR2 (germline): WSHSY, SAAADI. CDR3 region: CASNRQGDLNTEAFF. The CDR3 bases are TGCGCCAGCAATAGACAGGGGGACCTGAACACTGAAGCTTTCTTT.

The chain employs TRBV3-1 (or the pseudogene TRBV3-2) and TRBJ2-7; 8 bases align to TRBD2. The CDR3 length is 16 residues. With 5 bases clipped from V and 9 bases from J, the junction kept 18 bases outside the gene matches. Germline values: CDR1 LGHDT, CDR2 YNNKEL (reference sequence). This CDR3 is CASSFLMIAGLNGQYF. CDR3 nucleotide sequence: TGTGCCAGCAGCTTCCTTATGATAGCGGGATTGAACGGGCAGTACTTC.

This clone has just one count. V is TRBV10-1 and J is TRBJ2-4, with a tentative D call TRBD1 (6 bases). With 6 bases removed from V and 6 bases from J, the gap between germline ends came to 15 bases. The CDR3 loop spans 14 amino acids. Germline CDR1 reads WNHNN; CDR2 reads SYGVQD (reference sequence). CDR3: CASSLQGIGNIQYF. DNA of the CDR3: TGCGCCAGCAGCCTACAGGGTATTGGAAACATTCAGTACTTC.

V is TRBV19 and J is TRBJ2-3, with 7 bases lining up with TRBD2. V trimming: 5 bases; J trimming: 2 bases; junction bases outside the gene matches: 4. This CDR3 region has 14 residues. The germline CDR1 and CDR2 sequences are LNHDA and SQIVND (reference sequence). CDR3 protein: CASSLGGYTDTQYF. CDR3 bases: TGTGCCAGTAGTTTGGGGGGGTACACAGATACGCAGTATTTT.

In its sample, this clone was seen a few times. J is TRBJ2-7 and V is TRBV19; unclear D gene. V lost 1 base and J 5 bases, leaving 15 bases between the germline ends. Germline V gene lookup returns CDR1 LNHDA and CDR2 SQIVND (reference sequence). This CDR3 is built from 15 residues. The DNA for the CDR3 is TGTGCCAGTAGTATAGCCCTAAATGTGGGTAACGAGCAGTACTTC. Residues: CASSIALNVGNEQYF.